Listed below are T cell receptor beta chains from one sample, sequenced in a study of cytomegalovirus exposure and HLA in healthy donors. Assay: immunoSEQ multiplex PCR; the TCRdb copy retains only in-frame clones and omits some. The sample lists more than 150,000 clones; around 83% were seen once. The sequenced material came from PBMCs. The receptors originated from a man aged 50 to 59 in good health and CMV-seronegative. Both conserved end residues are part of each CDR3. The D gene is left open where the match is weak. Part of the rows lack a size; the others show once, few, many or a class for expanded clones.

CDR3nt	CDR3aa	abundance	v_gene	j_gene	len	d_gene
TGCAGTGCTAGAGACCCGCGAGGGCAGTACTTC	CSARDPRGQYF	NA	TRBV20-1	TRBJ2-7	11	NA
TGTGCCAGCAGCCACCGGGACAGGGAGTCCGAGACCCAGTACTTC	CASSHRDRESETQYF	NA	TRBV7-9	TRBJ2-5	15	TRBD1
TGCAGCGTTGAAGATGGTTGGACTAGCGGGACGGGCGGGGAGCTGTTTTTT	CSVEDGWTSGTGGELFF	NA	TRBV29-1	TRBJ2-2	17	TRBD2
TGTGCCAGCAGCCGGACTAGCGGGGGGAAGGAGACCCAGTACTTC	CASSRTSGGKETQYF	once	TRBV7-3	TRBJ2-5	15	TRBD2
TGTGCCAGTAGTACAGGGCCCTCTGGAAACACCATATATTTT	CASSTGPSGNTIYF	NA	TRBV19	TRBJ1-3	14	NA
TGTGCCAGTAGTCCCGGAGCGGGAGGCCCAAACAAGGGGTTCTTC	CASSPGAGGPNKGFF	NA	TRBV19	TRBJ2-1	15	TRBD2
TGTGCCAGCAGCCTAGCTGGCGGTCGCAATCAGCCCCAGCATTTT	CASSLAGGRNQPQHF	NA	TRBV28	TRBJ1-5	15	NA
TGTGCCAGCAGTGAATTAGGCGGCACGTCAAGCGAGACCCAGTACTTC	CASSELGGTSSETQYF	NA	TRBV25-1	TRBJ2-5	16	NA
TGTGCCAGCAGCTTGTCGATGGGCAATTCACCCCTCCACTTT	CASSLSMGNSPLHF	NA	TRBV5-6	TRBJ1-6	14	NA
TGTGCCAGCAGCACAGACAGGAATGAAAAACTGTTTTTT	CASSTDRNEKLFF	once	TRBV7-9	TRBJ1-4	13	NA
TGCGCCAGAGAGGGCCCGTTGAGTCCAACAGGGACCCTCTACAATGAGCAGTTCTTC	CAREGPLSPTGTLYNEQFF	once	TRBV10-1	TRBJ2-1	19	NA
TGTGCCAGCAGTTCGGGACTAGCGGGAGTTGAGACCCAGTACTTC	CASSSGLAGVETQYF	NA	TRBV28	TRBJ2-5	15	TRBD2
TGTGCCTGGAGCGGGGGGGACAGTGGCAATCAGCCCCAGCATTTT	CAWSGGDSGNQPQHF	NA	TRBV30	TRBJ1-5	15	TRBD1
TGCGCCAGCAGCTTTGGACAGGGTACCCGAGATACGCAGTATTTT	CASSFGQGTRDTQYF	NA	TRBV5-1	TRBJ2-3	15	TRBD1
TGTGCCAGCAGGGCAGGGGGCGCGCAAGGCTACACCTTC	CASRAGGAQGYTF	NA	TRBV6-1	TRBJ1-2	13	TRBD1
TGTGCCAGCAGCTTACTCCCGGCGAGGCACACCGGGGAGCTGTTTTTT	CASSLLPARHTGELFF	NA	TRBV7-9	TRBJ2-2	16	NA
TGTGCCAGCAGTATCCTTAGCGGGGGGCGAACAGATACGCAGTATTTT	CASSILSGGRTDTQYF	few	TRBV2	TRBJ2-3	16	TRBD2